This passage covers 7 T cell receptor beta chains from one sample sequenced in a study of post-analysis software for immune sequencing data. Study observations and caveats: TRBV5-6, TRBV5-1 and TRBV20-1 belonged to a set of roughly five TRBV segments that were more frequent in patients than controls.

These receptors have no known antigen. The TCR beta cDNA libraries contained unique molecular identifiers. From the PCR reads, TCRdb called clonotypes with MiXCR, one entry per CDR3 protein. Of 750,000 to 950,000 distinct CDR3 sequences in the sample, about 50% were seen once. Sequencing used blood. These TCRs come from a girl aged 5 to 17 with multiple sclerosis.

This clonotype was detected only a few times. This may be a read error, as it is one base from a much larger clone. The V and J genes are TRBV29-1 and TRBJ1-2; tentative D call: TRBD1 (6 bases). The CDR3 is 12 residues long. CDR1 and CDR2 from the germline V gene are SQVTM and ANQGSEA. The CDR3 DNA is TGCAGACATCAGGGGAGGATTGCTGGCTACACCTTC. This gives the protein CRHQGRIAGYTF.

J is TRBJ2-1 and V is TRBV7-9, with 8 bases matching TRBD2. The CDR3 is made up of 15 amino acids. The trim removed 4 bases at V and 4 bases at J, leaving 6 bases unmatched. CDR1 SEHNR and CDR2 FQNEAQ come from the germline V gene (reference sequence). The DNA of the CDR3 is TGTGCCAGCAGCTCTCCGGGACTAGGATACAATGAGCAGTTCTTC. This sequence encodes CASSSPGLGYNEQFF.

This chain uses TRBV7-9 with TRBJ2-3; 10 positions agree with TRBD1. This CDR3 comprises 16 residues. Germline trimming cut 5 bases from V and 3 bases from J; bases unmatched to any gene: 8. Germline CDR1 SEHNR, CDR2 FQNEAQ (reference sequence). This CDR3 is CASSTHGTGVTDTQYF. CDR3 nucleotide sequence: TGTGCCAGCAGCACTCACGGGACAGGGGTGACAGATACGCAGTATTTT.

CDR3 DNA sequence: TGCGCCAGCAAACGTGCGGGAGGGCCTTTAGGTGAGCAGTTCTTC. Amino acid sequence: CASKRAGGPLGEQFF. The chain links TRBV5-1 to TRBJ2-1; 9 positions match TRBD2. Germline V CDR1 and CDR2: SGHRS, YFSETQ. This CDR3 comprises 15 residues. V lost 6 bases and J lost 9; bases outside the gene matches: 13. The complete variable domain, with remaining parts taken from reference TRBV5-1 and TRBJ2-1, reads KAGVTQTPRYLIKTRGQQVTLSCSPISGHRSVSWYQQTPGQGLQFLFEYFSETQRNKGNFPGRFSGRQFSNSRSEMNVSTLELGDSALYLCASKRAGGPLGEQFFGPGTRLTVL.

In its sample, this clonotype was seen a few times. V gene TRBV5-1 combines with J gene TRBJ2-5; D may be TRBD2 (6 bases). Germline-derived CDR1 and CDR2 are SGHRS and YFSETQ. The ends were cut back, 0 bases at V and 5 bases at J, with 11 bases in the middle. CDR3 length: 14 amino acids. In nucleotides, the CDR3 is TGCGCCAGCAGCTTGGCCGGCGGGACTGAGACCCAGTACTTC. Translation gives CASSLAGGTETQYF.

The DNA for the CDR3 is TGCAGTGCTAGAGTCGTTCGGGAGCCCAGCAATCAGCCCCAGCATTTT. Its protein is CSARVVREPSNQPQHF. V and J are TRBV20-1 and TRBJ1-5; D remains ambiguous. The CDR3 extends over 16 amino acids. The ends were cut back, 1 base at V and 1 base at J, with 14 bases in the middle. The germline V gene has CDR1 DFQATT and CDR2 SNEGSKA (reference sequence).

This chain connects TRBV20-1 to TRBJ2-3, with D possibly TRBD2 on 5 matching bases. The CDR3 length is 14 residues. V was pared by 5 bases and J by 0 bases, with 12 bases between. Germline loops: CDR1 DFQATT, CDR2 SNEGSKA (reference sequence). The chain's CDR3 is CSAAGAGSTDTQYF. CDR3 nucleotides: TGCAGTGCTGCGGGCGCGGGCAGCACAGATACGCAGTATTTT.